The rows below give T cell receptor beta chains drawn from one sample of a study of T-cell memory formation after mild COVID-19. MiXCR was run by TCRdb on the 5' RACE reads, yielding one entry per CDR3 protein. Of 350,000 or so distinct CDR3 sequences listed, 21% are singletons. Sequences were obtained from PBMCs or a T cell subset sorted from them (not recorded which). The receptors were gathered from an adult woman who had mild COVID-19 (a few samples of this study predate the infection). Cell type and time point are not known. The CDR3 runs from the conserved cysteine through the conserved F or W. The order of the fields is J gene, clone size, V gene, D gene, CDR3 protein, CDR3 DNA. The D gene is left open where the match is weak. Expanded clones get a size class; other rows say once, few or many, or leave the size out.

TRBJ2-3	NA	TRBV7-3	TRBD2	CASSVGGSLAGTTLDTQYF	TGTGCCAGCAGCGTGGGGGGGTCATTAGCGGGAACTACACTAGATACGCAGTATTTT
TRBJ2-2	once	TRBV29-1	NA	CSVYSTGANTGELFF	TGCAGCGTTTACTCTACGGGAGCGAACACCGGGGAGCTGTTTTTT
TRBJ2-5	NA	TRBV14	TRBD2	CASSQETSGRGTQYF	TGTGCCAGCAGCCAAGAGACTAGCGGGAGGGGGACCCAGTACTTC
TRBJ2-7	few	TRBV9	NA	CASSTGGGPFEQYF	TGTGCCAGCAGCACCGGAGGGGGTCCTTTCGAGCAGTACTTC
TRBJ2-7	NA	TRBV6-2/TRBV6-3	NA	CASMEALAYEQYF	TGTGCCAGCATGGAGGCGCTGGCCTACGAGCAGTACTTC
TRBJ2-1	few	TRBV9	TRBD2	CASSHSGELNERQFF	TGTGCCAGCAGCCATAGCGGGGAGTTAAATGAGCGGCAGTTCTTC
TRBJ1-1	NA	TRBV29-1	NA	CSVEAGSNTEAFF	TGCAGCGTTGAGGCGGGATCCAACACTGAAGCTTTCTTT
TRBJ2-3	NA	TRBV24-1	NA	CATSEFGRTDTDTQYF	TGTGCCACCAGTGAATTCGGACGGACCGACACAGATACGCAGTATTTT
TRBJ1-2	NA	TRBV4-2	NA	CASSQDNSGYYGYTF	TGTGCCAGCAGCCAAGATAATTCAGGGTACTATGGCTACACCTTC
TRBJ1-4	few	TRBV5-1	TRBD1	CASRGQDEKLFF	TGCGCCAGCAGGGGACAGGATGAAAAACTGTTTTTT
TRBJ1-1	once	TRBV18	NA	CASSPLYSSNTEAFF	TGTGCCAGCTCACCCCTCTACAGTTCGAACACTGAAGCTTTCTTT
TRBJ1-5	few	TRBV7-9	TRBD1	CASSLGTGVGVSNQPQHF	TGTGCCAGCAGCTTGGGGACAGGGGTCGGTGTGAGCAATCAGCCCCAGCATTTT
TRBJ1-2	NA	TRBV4-3	NA	CASSPRSGAANYGYTF	TGCGCCAGCAGTCCAAGATCAGGGGCGGCTAACTATGGCTACACCTTC
TRBJ1-5	NA	TRBV4-2	NA	CASSQDLIGPQHF	TGTGCCAGCAGCCAAGACTTAATCGGGCCCCAGCATTTT
TRBJ1-5	NA	TRBV4-2	NA	CASSQEADSYYQPQHF	TGTGCCAGCAGCCAAGAAGCAGACAGCTATTATCAGCCCCAGCATTTT
TRBJ2-6	many	TRBV4-3	TRBD1	CASSHNTGAGANVLTF	TGCGCCAGCAGCCATAATACAGGGGCTGGGGCCAACGTCCTGACTTTC
TRBJ1-5	NA	TRBV30	TRBD1	CAWSPATGPNQPQHF	TGTGCCTGGAGTCCAGCGACAGGGCCGAATCAGCCCCAGCATTTT
TRBJ2-1	many	TRBV7-6	TRBD1	CASSLGQGGYNEQFF	TGTGCCAGCAGCTTAGGACAGGGGGGATACAATGAGCAGTTCTTC
TRBJ2-1	NA	TRBV24-1	TRBD2	CATSDLGTSGYNEQFF	TGTGCCACCAGTGATTTGGGGACTAGCGGGTACAATGAGCAGTTCTTC
TRBJ2-4	NA	TRBV7-2	NA	CASSFFQDKNIQYF	TGTGCCAGCAGCTTTTTTCAGGACAAAAACATTCAGTACTTC
TRBJ2-7	once	TRBV7-6	NA	CASSAGDNAYEQYF	TGTGCCAGCAGCGCCGGGGACAATGCCTACGAGCAGTACTTC
TRBJ2-5	few	TRBV5-1	NA	CASSFSVARTQYF	TGCGCCAGCAGCTTCTCCGTCGCGAGGACCCAGTACTTC
TRBJ1-1	NA	TRBV27	TRBD1	CASRDRGVNTEAFF	TGTGCCAGCAGGGACAGGGGGGTGAACACTGAAGCTTTCTTT
TRBJ2-3	few	TRBV7-2	NA	CASSLAPVTGTDTQYF	TGTGCCAGCAGCTTAGCCCCCGTCACAGGCACAGATACGCAGTATTTT
TRBJ2-3	NA	TRBV4-2	TRBD1	CASSQAGTGPDTQYF	TGTGCCAGCAGCCAAGCCGGGACAGGGCCAGATACGCAGTATTTT
TRBJ1-4	few	TRBV5-1	NA	CASKRATNEKLFF	TGCGCCAGCAAAAGGGCTACTAATGAAAAACTGTTTTTT
TRBJ2-7	NA	TRBV10-3	TRBD1	CAISVRSGQGTSEQYF	TGTGCCATCAGTGTACGTTCGGGACAGGGAACGTCCGAGCAGTACTTC
TRBJ2-7	few	TRBV6-5	NA	CASSYTGIHVYEQYF	TGTGCCAGCAGTTACACCGGGATACACGTCTACGAGCAGTACTTC
TRBJ1-6	NA	TRBV19	NA	CASSIPGSDSPLHF	TGTGCCAGTAGTATACCGGGCTCGGATTCACCCCTCCACTTT
TRBJ1-3	NA	TRBV7-9	NA	CASSLRRGKNTIYF	TGTGCCAGCAGCCTCCGGAGGGGAAAAAACACCATATATTTT
TRBJ2-3	NA	TRBV11-2	NA	CASSSSLGVLTDTQYF	TGTGCCAGCAGCTCATCATTGGGGGTGCTGACAGATACGCAGTATTTT
TRBJ2-7	once	TRBV5-6	NA	CASRPQGHDYEQYF	TGTGCCAGCAGACCCCAGGGACACGACTACGAGCAGTACTTC
TRBJ2-1	NA	TRBV2	TRBD1	CASSHFRDRGYNEQFF	TGTGCCAGCAGCCATTTCCGGGACAGGGGTTACAATGAGCAGTTCTTC
TRBJ2-1	NA	TRBV2	TRBD2	CASRKGTSGGYNEQFF	TGTGCCAGCAGAAAAGGGACTAGCGGGGGGTACAATGAGCAGTTCTTC
TRBJ1-1	NA	TRBV9	NA	CASSPDGGITEAFF	TGTGCCAGCAGCCCCGATGGGGGGATCACTGAAGCTTTCTTT
TRBJ2-1	few	TRBV5-1	TRBD1	CASSLAVGQSYNEQFF	TGCGCCAGCAGCTTGGCCGTGGGACAGTCCTACAATGAGCAGTTCTTC
TRBJ2-6	NA	TRBV29-1	NA	CSVDAEAGANVLTF	TGCAGCGTTGACGCGGAGGCTGGGGCCAACGTCCTGACTTTC
TRBJ1-2	NA	TRBV29-1	TRBD1	CSVAGTDYGYTF	TGCAGCGTCGCCGGGACAGACTATGGCTACACCTTC
TRBJ1-3	few	TRBV6-2/TRBV6-3	NA	CASSYPGNTIYF	TGTGCCAGCAGTTACCCGGGAAACACCATATATTTT
TRBJ2-1	NA	TRBV20-1	TRBD1	CSARDRGNYNEQFF	TGCAGTGCTAGGGACAGGGGTAATTACAATGAGCAGTTCTTC
TRBJ2-4	NA	TRBV7-9	NA	CASSLWWGGEGAKNIQYF	TGTGCCAGCAGCTTATGGTGGGGCGGTGAGGGGGCCAAAAACATTCAGTACTTC
TRBJ1-1	many	TRBV20-1	NA	CSAREQTPWAFF	TGCAGTGCTAGAGAACAGACCCCTTGGGCTTTCTTT
TRBJ1-5	NA	TRBV5-6	NA	CASSLNRRSNQPQHF	TGTGCCAGCAGCTTGAACAGGAGGAGCAATCAGCCCCAGCATTTT
TRBJ1-1	many	TRBV29-1	NA	CSVFRAAGTEAFF	TGCAGCGTTTTCCGGGCCGCGGGCACTGAAGCTTTCTTT
TRBJ1-1	NA	TRBV7-9	NA	CASSLPGWDTEAFF	TGTGCCAGCAGCCTACCGGGGTGGGACACTGAAGCTTTCTTT
TRBJ2-2	NA	TRBV29-1	NA	CSVDVGLDTGELFF	TGCAGCGTGGACGTAGGTTTAGACACCGGGGAGCTGTTTTTT
TRBJ1-1	many	TRBV3-1	NA	CASSQDFWTANTEAFF	TGTGCCAGCAGCCAAGATTTTTGGACAGCGAACACTGAAGCTTTCTTT
TRBJ2-2	NA	TRBV29-1	NA	CSVEGGTGELFF	TGCAGCGTTGAAGGGGGCACCGGGGAGCTGTTTTTT
TRBJ2-4	many	TRBV15	TRBD1	CATSPGGPAKNIQYF	TGTGCCACCAGCCCAGGGGGCCCGGCCAAAAACATTCAGTACTTC
TRBJ1-4	few	TRBV20-1	NA	CSATFHGRGNEKLFF	TGCAGTGCTACGTTTCATGGGCGGGGCAATGAAAAACTGTTTTTT
TRBJ2-3	few	TRBV7-9	NA	CASSLNVGGADTQYF	TGTGCCAGCAGCTTAAATGTCGGGGGTGCCGATACGCAGTATTTT
TRBJ1-5	once	TRBV7-9	NA	CASSEISQPQHF	TGTGCCAGCAGCGAGATTAGTCAGCCCCAGCATTTT
TRBJ2-3	few	TRBV24-1	NA	CATSDWDTTSTDTQYF	TGTGCCACCAGTGATTGGGACACCACCAGCACAGATACGCAGTATTTT
TRBJ2-1	NA	TRBV7-7	TRBD2	CASSSGLLNEQFF	TGTGCCAGCAGCTCGGGACTACTTAATGAGCAGTTCTTC
TRBJ2-1	NA	TRBV2	TRBD2	CASNSGRAKNEQFF	TGTGCCAGCAATAGCGGGAGGGCCAAAAATGAGCAGTTCTTC